Listed here are 27 T cell receptor beta chains from one sample, sequenced in a study of blood T cells in healthy people across ages (dated by TCRdb to between 2015 and 2016). Libraries were made using 5' RACE. Reads for this sample came from an Illumina HiSeq 2500. A second PCR of about 7 to 12 cycles was performed with a sample-barcoded 5' primer and a J-beta primer mix. TCRdb reworked the public reads: Q25 trimming with fastp, MiXCR clone assembly, productive beta chains retained. Entries that share a CDR3 protein sequence are merged under the most common genes and DNA. The sample yields about 770,000 distinct CDR3 sequences; under 45% were counted once. Clones ranked in the top ten supply about 21% of the sample. The source material was blood. The receptors here all came from a man in his sixties in good health.

The CDR3 reads CSAGLGLSKETQYF. In DNA form, the CDR3 reads TGCAGTGCTGGTTTGGGACTATCGAAAGAGACCCAGTACTTC. The chain employs TRBV20-1 and TRBJ2-5, with 7 bases identical to TRBD2. The J segment lost 3 bases and the V segment lost 5 bases, leaving 9 bases of the junction unmatched. Germline-derived CDR1 and CDR2 are DFQATT and SNEGSKA (reference sequence). The CDR3 contains 14 residues.

The rearrangement joins TRBV27 to TRBJ2-4, with D tentatively TRBD2 (6 bases). This CDR3 contains 15 residues. V gave up 5 bases and J gave up 3 bases, with 14 bases separating them. CDR1 is MNHEY, CDR2 SMNVEV, per germline (reference sequence). This CDR3 is CASSLTSWDKNIQYF. In DNA, the CDR3 is TGTGCCAGCAGTCTTACTAGCTGGGACAAAAACATTCAGTACTTC.

The chain joins TRBV2 to TRBJ2-2; possible D gene TRBD1, 5 bases. Deletions cut 5 bases from V and 3 bases from J, with 13 bases between. The CDR3 is 15 amino acids. The germline V gene encodes CDR1 SNHLY and CDR2 FYNNEI. For the CDR3, the DNA is TGTGCCAGCAGTAGGATCGGCAGGGACACCGGGGAGCTGTTTTTT. This gives the protein CASSRIGRDTGELFF.

The chain recombines TRBV9 with TRBJ1-2, with 9 positions matching TRBD1. V shed 2 bases, J shed 8 bases, and the junction held 7 bases outside the gene matches. Germline-derived CDR1 and CDR2 are SGDLS and YYNGEE. This CDR3 region has 14 residues. CDR3 sequence reads: CASSVGTGIFGYTF. The DNA for the CDR3 is TGTGCCAGCAGCGTGGGGACAGGGATTTTCGGCTACACCTTC. The entire variable domain, with the rest obtained from reference TRBV9 and TRBJ1-2, is as follows: DSGVTQTPKHLITATGQRVTLRCSPRSGDLSVYWYQQSLDQGLQFLIQYYNGEERAKGNILERFSAQQFPDLHSELNLSSLELGDSALYFCASSVGTGIFGYTFGSGTRLTVV.

J is TRBJ2-1 and V is TRBV29-1; D is perhaps TRBD2 (6 bases). Germline-derived CDR1 and CDR2 are SQVTM and ANQGSEA. This CDR3 region has 14 residues. V was cut by 6 bases and J by 3 bases, with 15 bases left in between. CDR3 amino acids: CSVAGTANYNEQFF. The CDR3 DNA reads TGCAGCGTAGCCGGGACTGCAAACTACAATGAGCAGTTCTTC.

This chain connects TRBV29-1 to TRBJ2-5; 8 nucleotides align to TRBD1. The J call may not be correct, given that the DNA end is closer to TRBJ2-7. The CDR3 is made up of 17 amino acids. The germline CDR1 and CDR2 sequences are SQVTM and ANQGSEA. Written as DNA, the CDR3 is TGCAGCGTCGAGGGTAACACCGGGACAGGCTCCATCTACGAGCAGTACTTC. Translated, it gives CSVEGNTGTGSIYEQYF.

In its sample, this clonotype was seen a few times. The gene calls are TRBV20-1 and TRBJ2-7; D is possibly TRBD1 or TRBD2 (6 bases each). This CDR3 contains 16 residues. The V end was cut by 6 bases, the J end by 1 base, with 22 bases between. The germline V gene encodes CDR1 DFQATT and CDR2 SNEGSKA (reference sequence). The CDR3 DNA reads TGCAGTGCCGTGGGGGGTGGGGGGCGTCGGTCCTACGAGCAGTACTTC. Translation: CSAVGGGGRRSYEQYF.

This clonotype was picked up a small number of times. V gene TRBV6-5 combines with J gene TRBJ2-3; 9 bases match TRBD2. This CDR3 contains 15 residues. Germline V gives CDR1 MNHEY, CDR2 SVGAGI. The trim removed 6 bases at V and 3 bases at J, leaving 7 bases unmatched. For the CDR3, the DNA is TGTGCCAGCAGACGCGGGGGGGGTCCGACAGATACGCAGTATTTT. It yields the protein CASRRGGGPTDTQYF.

The rearrangement joins TRBV7-9 to TRBJ2-7, with a weak D call TRBD2 (6 bases). V was clipped by 5 bases and J by 0 bases, with 14 bases between them. Germline lookup yields CDR1 SEHNR and CDR2 FQNEAQ (reference sequence). The CDR3 totals 15 residues. The CDR3 DNA sequence: TGTGCCAGCAGCCGGGACTCCGATAGCTCCTACGAGCAGTACTTC. This codes for CASSRDSDSSYEQYF. Drawing the rest from reference TRBV7-9 and TRBJ2-7, the complete variable domain is DTGVSQNPRHKITKRGQNVTFRCDPISEHNRLYWYRQTLGQGPEFLTYFQNEAQLEKSRLLSDRFSAERPKGSFSTLEIQRTEQGDSAMYLCASSRDSDSSYEQYFGPGTRLTVT.

In its sample, this clonotype was seen a few times. The gene calls are TRBV7-2 and TRBJ2-3, with 7 positions matching TRBD2. This CDR3 comprises 16 residues. Unmatched junction bases numbered 5, after V lost 2 bases and J lost 0 bases. Germline values: CDR1 SGHTA, CDR2 FQGNSA. CDR3 nucleotides: TGTGCCAGCAGCTTACGGGGGACTACTAGCACAGATACGCAGTATTTT. Translated, it gives CASSLRGTTSTDTQYF.

For this clonotype: This sequence may be a read error, since a much larger clone differs from it by one base. The genes are TRBV3-1 and TRBJ2-7; 7 nucleotides line up with TRBD1. CDR3 length: 13 residues. Germline V gives CDR1 LGHDT, CDR2 YNNKEL (reference sequence). V lost 3 bases, J lost 7 bases, and 6 bases stayed unmatched. Written as DNA, the CDR3 is TGTGCCAGCAGCCAGACAGGGTCAAGAGAGCAGTACTTC. Residues: CASSQTGSREQYF.

The gene calls are TRBV7-2 and TRBJ2-1; D unclear. Germline loops: CDR1 SGHTA, CDR2 FQGNSA. The CDR3 extends over 15 amino acids. V dropped 5 bases and J dropped 9 bases, with 20 bases sitting between them. CDR3 sequence: CASSEHRTGRAEQFF. The CDR3 DNA follows: TGTGCCAGCAGCGAACACCGAACTGGAAGGGCTGAGCAGTTCTTC.

The chain joins TRBV12-3 or TRBV12-4 to TRBJ2-3; D perhaps matches TRBD1 (6 bases). Trimming took off 7 bases at V and 11 bases at J, with 28 bases between the two ends. The CDR3 length is 16 residues. The CDR3 protein is CASIRDMKFSTDVQYF. CDR3 DNA: TGTGCCAGCATTCGGGACATGAAATTTAGCACAGATGTGCAGTATTTT.

The chain combines TRBV27 with TRBJ2-3; perhaps TRBD1 as D (6 bases). Germline V gene lookup returns CDR1 MNHEY and CDR2 SMNVEV (reference sequence). Trimming removed 5 bases at V and 5 bases at J, with 20 bases between. The CDR3 has 16 residues. CDR3 loop: CASSRRTGIGGDTQYF. In DNA form, the CDR3 reads TGTGCCAGCAGTCGACGAACAGGGATTGGAGGAGATACGCAGTATTTT.

This rearrangement joins TRBV7-9 to TRBJ2-1; a possible D gene is TRBD1 (6 bases). CDR1 is SEHNR and CDR2 is FQNEAQ in the germline V gene (reference sequence). The V end was cut by 11 bases, the J end by 1 base, with 18 bases between. CDR3 length: 15 residues. The CDR3 coding sequence is TGTGCCGCCAGAAACGGGGACACTTCCTACAATGAGCAGTTCTTC. This codes for CAARNGDTSYNEQFF.

This clonotype was seen more than once but under ten times. The genes are TRBV7-2 and TRBJ2-3; D uncertain. The CDR3 extends over 14 amino acids. Germline V CDR1 and CDR2: SGHTA, FQGNSA. V lost 6 bases, J lost 2 bases, and 12 bases lay in between. The DNA of the CDR3 is TGTGCCAGCAGTACGGGCCAGGTCACAGATACGCAGTATTTT. Its translation: CASSTGQVTDTQYF.

This clonotype was counted a few times. The junction departs from the called germline gene at one end, perhaps through a read error. The chain uses TRBV7-2 and TRBJ2-1, with 9 positions matching TRBD2. Germline-derived CDR1 and CDR2 are SGHTA and FQGNSA. The CDR3 is made up of 15 amino acids. The DNA for the CDR3 is TGTGCCAGCAGATTAGGCGGGGGGGCGAGGAATGAGCAGTTCTTC. Protein sequence: CASRLGGGARNEQFF. Drawing the rest from reference TRBV7-2 and TRBJ2-1, the complete variable domain is GAGVSQSPSNKVTEKGKDVELRCDPISGHTALYWYRQSLGQGLEFLIYFQGNSAPDKSGLPSDRFSAERTGGSVSTLTIQRTQQEDSAVYLCASRLGGGARNEQFFGPGTRLTVL.

J is TRBJ1-6 and V is TRBV7-3, with a possible D match to TRBD1 (6 bases). CDR1 is SGHTA and CDR2 is FQGTGA in the germline V gene. The CDR3 is 18 residues long. The V end was cut by 5 bases, the J end by 3 bases, with 20 bases between. DNA for the CDR3: TGTGCCAGCAGCCCCCGTTGGACAGCGGGGCACTATAATTCACCCCTCCACTTT. Amino acids: CASSPRWTAGHYNSPLHF.

The DNA for the CDR3 is TGTGCCAGCAGCTCCCTGCACTACAGGGTCAATGAGCAGTTCTTC. Its protein product is CASSSLHYRVNEQFF. The V gene is TRBV7-9, the J gene TRBJ2-1; TRBD1 is a possible D gene (6 bases). The CDR3 has 15 residues. Germline loops: CDR1 SEHNR, CDR2 FQNEAQ (reference sequence). The germline V and J ends were trimmed by 4 bases and 6 bases, with 16 bases remaining between them.

The V gene is TRBV20-1, the J gene TRBJ1-2; D gene unclear. CDR1 is DFQATT and CDR2 is SNEGSKA in the germline V gene (reference sequence). The length of the CDR3 is 11 residues. The CDR3 sequence: CSIRANYGYTF. Written as DNA, the CDR3 is TGCAGCATTCGGGCTAACTATGGCTACACCTTC.

The sample holds a few counts of this clonotype. V is TRBV28 and J is TRBJ2-6; TRBD1 matches 8 bases. V shed 6 bases, J shed 2 bases, and the junction held 9 bases outside the gene matches. Per germline, CDR1 MDHEN and CDR2 SYDVKM. The CDR3 totals 17 residues. CDR3 sequence (DNA): TGTGCCAGCAGCACTACCGGACAGGGTGCTGGGGCCAACGTCCTGACTTTC. Its protein product is CASSTTGQGAGANVLTF.

The V and J genes are TRBV20-1 and TRBJ2-7; D call uncertain. Deletions cut 3 bases from V and 6 bases from J, with 12 bases between. This CDR3 has 12 amino acids. Germline-derived CDR1 and CDR2 are DFQATT and SNEGSKA (reference sequence). The CDR3 sequence: CSASGLRTEQYF. The DNA of the CDR3 is TGCAGTGCTAGCGGCCTCAGGACCGAGCAGTACTTC.

V is TRBV7-9 and J is TRBJ1-4, with 7 positions matching TRBD1. Germline CDR1 SEHNR, CDR2 FQNEAQ (reference sequence). Trimming cost V 7 bases and J 8 bases; bases outside gene matches: 7. This CDR3 contains 13 residues. In nucleotides, the CDR3 is TGTGCCAGCACCCCAGGGGGGGGAGAAAAACTGTTTTTT. Translation gives CASTPGGGEKLFF.

The genes are TRBV20-1 and TRBJ2-1, with D perhaps TRBD1 (5 bases). Per the germline V gene, CDR1 is DFQATT and CDR2 is SNEGSKA (reference sequence). The CDR3 runs to 14 residues. Deletions cut 6 bases from V and 2 bases from J, with 14 bases between. CDR3 in DNA: TGCAGTGCCACCAGGGTGGGGCCCTACAATGAGCAGTTCTTC. Amino acid sequence: CSATRVGPYNEQFF.

A remark on this clonotype: This clone may be a read error of a much larger clone one base away. The CDR3 DNA follows: TGTGCCAGCAGCTCTGAACAGGGGAGGGAGCAGTACTTC. Its protein is CASSSEQGREQYF. The chain joins TRBV7-6 to TRBJ2-7; D might be TRBD1 (7 bases). This CDR3 has 13 residues. The V gene's germline CDR1 is SGHVS and CDR2 FNYEAQ. Trimming stripped 4 bases from V and 7 bases from J, with 14 bases between. The variable domain in full, completed from reference TRBV7-6 and TRBJ2-7, reads GAGVSQSPRYKVTKRGQDVALRCDPISGHVSLYWYRQALGQGPEFLTYFNYEAQQDKSGLPNDRFSAERPEGSISTLTIQRTEQRDSAMYRCASSSEQGREQYFGPGTRLTVT.

The chain combines TRBV20-1 with TRBJ2-4; 7 nucleotides agree with TRBD1. Unmatched junction bases numbered 6, after V lost 3 bases and J lost 13 bases. The germline V gene has CDR1 DFQATT and CDR2 SNEGSKA (reference sequence). The CDR3 is 11 amino acids. CDR3 amino acids: CSARRGRVQYF. The CDR3 coding sequence is TGCAGTGCTAGGAGGGGGCGGGTCCAGTACTTC.

The rearrangement joins TRBV6-6 to TRBJ2-7; 7 bases align to TRBD2. Germline V lookup: CDR1 MNHNY, CDR2 SVGAGI (reference sequence). This CDR3 is built from 15 residues. V shed 6 bases, J shed 3 bases, and the junction held 11 bases outside the gene matches. The CDR3 loop reads CASSEGRAGIYEQYF. The CDR3 DNA follows: TGTGCCAGCAGCGAGGGACGAGCGGGGATCTACGAGCAGTACTTC.